Presented here are 14 T cell receptor beta chains from one specimen sequenced in a study of blood T cell repertoires in COVID-19. TCRdb keeps only in-frame clones here, not all; method: immunoSEQ multiplex PCR. The sample lists about 140,000 clones, about 80% seen once, with 1.5% to 2% in the top ten. The source material was PBMCs or T cells enriched from blood (not recorded which). The source is a woman aged 18-35 years who had been exposed to COVID-19.

This sequence joins TRBV11-3 and TRBJ2-1; D not resolved. CDR1 and CDR2 (germline): SGHNT, YENEEA. The CDR3 has 15 residues. The V end was cut by 1 base, the J end by 9 bases, with 16 bases between. The DNA of the CDR3 is TGTGCCAGCAGCTTAGTGCAGGTTTCATACGGTGAGCAGTTCTTC. Translation: CASSLVQVSYGEQFF.

This clone has a single count. The chain joins TRBV4-1 to TRBJ2-5; a possible D gene is TRBD1 (5 bases). CDR1 is MGHRA and CDR2 is YSYEKL in the germline V gene. Trimming took off 4 bases at V and 5 bases at J, with 11 bases between the two ends. The CDR3 extends over 13 amino acids. CDR3 sequence reads: CASSLTAAETQYF. In DNA, the CDR3 is TGCGCCAGCAGCCTGACAGCTGCGGAGACCCAGTACTTC.

The chain is built from TRBV4-2 and TRBJ2-1, with D tentatively TRBD2 (6 bases). V was trimmed by 1 base and J by 5 bases, leaving 15 bases between them. Germline V gene sequence: CDR1 LGHNA, CDR2 YNFKEQ. CDR3 size: 16 residues. CDR3: CASSQVGERVNNEQFF. CDR3 in DNA: TGTGCCAGCAGCCAAGTGGGGGAGCGGGTAAACAATGAGCAGTTCTTC.

The V and J genes are TRBV29-1 and TRBJ1-2, with 8 bases fitting TRBD1. The CDR3 contains 14 residues. CDR1 is SQVTM and CDR2 is ANQGSEA in the germline V gene. With 4 bases clipped from V and 7 bases from J, the junction kept 11 bases outside the gene matches. The DNA of the CDR3 is TGCAGCGTTGTACCAGGGGGCTTGTTAGGTGGCTACACCTTC. This sequence encodes CSVVPGGLLGGYTF.

The chain joins TRBV11-2 to TRBJ2-1; D unclear. CDR3 length: 14 amino acids. With 0 bases removed from V and 4 bases from J, the gap between germline ends came to 7 bases. Germline CDR1 reads SGHAT; CDR2 reads FQNNGV. The chain's CDR3 is CASSLDWQYNEQFF. In DNA form, the CDR3 reads TGTGCCAGCAGCTTAGATTGGCAGTACAATGAGCAGTTCTTC.

The rearrangement uses TRBV15 and TRBJ2-7; D is uncertain. CDR3 length: 16 amino acids. Per the germline V gene, CDR1 is LNHNV and CDR2 is YYDKDF (reference sequence). V was clipped by 1 base and J by 4 bases, with 17 bases between them. The CDR3 sequence is CATSRGGTHRLYEQYF. CDR3 bases: TGTGCCACCAGCAGAGGTGGCACCCACAGATTATACGAGCAGTACTTC.

This clone occurred once. This chain uses TRBV7-9 with TRBJ2-5, with 11 bases lining up with TRBD2. The CDR3 runs 14 residues. CDR1 is SEHNR and CDR2 is FQNEAQ in the germline V gene (reference sequence). J gave up 4 bases and V 5 bases, and 3 bases lay outside the gene matches. CDR3 in amino acids: CASSVLAGGETQYF. CDR3 nucleotide sequence: TGTGCCAGCAGCGTTCTAGCGGGAGGAGAGACCCAGTACTTC.

The V gene is TRBV6-5, the J gene TRBJ2-7; 10 nucleotides agree with TRBD2. The V segment lost 5 bases and the J segment 6 bases; nucleotides outside the gene matches: 7. This CDR3 is 14 amino acids long. In germline, CDR1 is MNHEY, CDR2 SVGAGI. CDR3 sequence (DNA): TGTGCCAGCAGTCTCGGGACTAGCGCAACCGAGCAGTACTTC. The encoded protein is CASSLGTSATEQYF.

This clone was seen more than once but under ten times. The chain combines TRBV15 with TRBJ2-2; 10 positions agree with TRBD2. J was trimmed by 4 bases and V by 0 bases; bases with no gene match: 8. Germline CDR1 is LNHNV and CDR2 is YYDKDF (reference sequence). The CDR3 has 18 residues. CDR3 region: CATSRDGGASGSTGELFF. The CDR3 DNA reads as TGTGCCACCAGCAGAGATGGGGGGGCTAGCGGGAGCACCGGGGAGCTGTTTTTT.

V gene TRBV18 combines with J gene TRBJ2-1; 14 bases match TRBD2. This CDR3 is built from 17 residues. The germline gives CDR1 KGHSH, CDR2 LQKENI. After removal of 0 bases from V and 9 bases from J, the junction contained 7 bases not matched to a gene. In nucleotides, the CDR3 is TGTGCCAGCTCACCACCGGGAGGACTAGCGGGAGGAGGTGAGCAGTTCTTC. Translated: CASSPPGGLAGGGEQFF.

V usage is TRBV10-3 and J usage is TRBJ1-2; 8 nucleotides agree with TRBD1. The V gene's germline CDR1 is ENHRY and CDR2 SYGVKD. Losses at the gene ends were 4 bases for V and 7 bases for J; bases not matched to a gene: 8. The CDR3 sequence is 14 residues long. In nucleotides, the CDR3 is TGTGCCATCAGTGCATCGACAGGGGTGGGTGGCTACACCTTC. It specifies CAISASTGVGGYTF.

The chain recombines TRBV28 with TRBJ1-1; tentative D call: TRBD1 (5 bases). Germline values: CDR1 MDHEN, CDR2 SYDVKM. The CDR3 is 12 residues long. V was trimmed by 2 bases and J by 10 bases, leaving 11 bases between them. CDR3 sequence reads: CASSLPGYRAFF. CDR3 sequence (DNA): TGTGCCAGCAGTTTACCAGGGTATCGAGCTTTCTTT.

The chain has TRBV6-6 and TRBJ1-1; 7 positions match TRBD1. CDR1 is MNHNY and CDR2 is SVGAGI in the germline V gene (reference sequence). After removal of 0 bases from V and 3 bases from J, the junction contained 4 bases not matched to a gene. The CDR3 length is 15 residues. The DNA for the CDR3 is TGTGCCAGCAGTTACTCACGACAGGGCGACACTGAAGCTTTCTTT. It is translated as CASSYSRQGDTEAFF.

This chain connects TRBV19 to TRBJ2-2; TRBD1 matches 7 bases. The CDR3 spans 15 residues. Germline V gene lookup returns CDR1 LNHDA and CDR2 SQIVND (reference sequence). V lost 8 bases, J lost 1 base, and 7 bases stayed unmatched. The CDR3 DNA reads TGTGCCAGTCGACTCCGGGACAGGAACACCGGGGAGCTGTTTTTT. This gives the protein CASRLRDRNTGELFF.